This T cell receptor beta chain stems from a study of shared clonotypes between healthy human individuals. The wider study: For every donor, three CD4 naive, three CD4 memory, two CD8 naive and one CD8 memory plates were used.

Findings of the study overall: Despite large depth, rarefaction showed incomplete sorted-subset sequencing. Generation probabilities of non-shared clonotypes were lower (relative to those shared by all four donors).

This clone has a handful of counts. As yet, its antigen is unknown. The study separated CD4+ cells into CD45RA+ naive and CD45RA-negative memory subsets. Repertoires were generated with immunoSEQ multiplex PCR, while TCRdb's copy carries only in-frame clones and drops some. The table includes 2 million to 2.5 million clones, under 97% detected once. The CDR3 is made up of 16 amino acids. Germline CDR1 MGHRA, CDR2 YSYEKL. The trim removed 2 bases at V and 5 bases at J, leaving 10 bases unmatched. This TCR was recovered from a man between 18 and 29 years old in good health. The source material was naive CD4+ T cells sorted from blood. The subset was: CD45RA+ positively selected. V and J are TRBV4-1 and TRBJ2-7, with 9 bases identical to TRBD1. The CDR3 loop reads CASSQHTGTGFDEQYF. The DNA for the CDR3 is TGCGCCAGCAGCCAACACACCGGGACAGGGTTCGACGAGCAGTACTTC.